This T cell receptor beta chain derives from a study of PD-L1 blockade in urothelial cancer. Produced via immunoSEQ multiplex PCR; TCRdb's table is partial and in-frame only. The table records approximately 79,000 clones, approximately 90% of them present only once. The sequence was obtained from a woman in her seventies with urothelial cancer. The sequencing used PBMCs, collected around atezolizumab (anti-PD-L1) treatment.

Written as DNA, the CDR3 is TGCGCCAGCAGCTTGGGGGTAAACAGGGGACGCACAGATACGCAGTATTTT. Translated: CASSLGVNRGRTDTQYF. The chain carries TRBV5-1 and TRBJ2-3; the match to TRBD1 covers 7 bases. The CDR3 runs 17 residues. Germline values: CDR1 SGHRS, CDR2 YFSETQ. The V and J ends lost 0 bases and 1 base, in that order; junction bases with no gene match: 8.